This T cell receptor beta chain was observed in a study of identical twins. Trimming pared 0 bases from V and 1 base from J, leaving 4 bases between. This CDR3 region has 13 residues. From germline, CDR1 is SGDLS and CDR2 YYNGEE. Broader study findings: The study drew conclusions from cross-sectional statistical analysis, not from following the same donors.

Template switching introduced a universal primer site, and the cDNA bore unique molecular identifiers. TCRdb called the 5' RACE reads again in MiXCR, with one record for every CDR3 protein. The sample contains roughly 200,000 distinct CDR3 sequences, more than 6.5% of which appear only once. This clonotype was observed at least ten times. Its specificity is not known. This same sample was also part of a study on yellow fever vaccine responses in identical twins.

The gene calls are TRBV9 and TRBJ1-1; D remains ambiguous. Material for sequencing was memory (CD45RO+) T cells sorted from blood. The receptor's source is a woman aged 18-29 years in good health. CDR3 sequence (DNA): TGTGCCAGCAGCGTAGGGGAGAACACTGAAGCTTTCTTT. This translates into CASSVGENTEAFF. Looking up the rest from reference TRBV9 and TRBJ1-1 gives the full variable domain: DSGVTQTPKHLITATGQRVTLRCSPRSGDLSVYWYQQSLDQGLQFLIQYYNGEERAKGNILERFSAQQFPDLHSELNLSSLELGDSALYFCASSVGENTEAFFGQGTRLTVV.